This T cell receptor beta chain was found in a study of T-cell reconstitution after alpha-beta-depleted transplantation in children. Unique molecular identifiers were built into the TCRbeta library. TCRdb redid the calling of the PCR reads with MiXCR, one entry per CDR3 protein. The sample includes hundreds of thousands of distinct CDR3 sequences, 10% to 15% of them seen just once. The receptor was isolated from a male patient between 10 and 17 years old who had a stem cell transplant for acute myeloid leukemia, so the T cells may come from the graft donor. The input for sequencing was PBMCs, mostly from graft donor cells, taken 360 days after TCRalphabeta/CD19-depleted stem cell transplant.

CDR3 loop: CSVGGLLGYEQYF. The CDR3 nucleotides are TGCAGCGTTGGAGGTCTATTGGGCTACGAGCAGTACTTC. V is TRBV29-1 and J is TRBJ2-7, with no clear D. CDR1 and CDR2 from the germline V gene are SQVTM and ANQGSEA. Trimming pared 4 bases from V and 3 bases from J, leaving 13 bases between. The CDR3 length is 13 residues.